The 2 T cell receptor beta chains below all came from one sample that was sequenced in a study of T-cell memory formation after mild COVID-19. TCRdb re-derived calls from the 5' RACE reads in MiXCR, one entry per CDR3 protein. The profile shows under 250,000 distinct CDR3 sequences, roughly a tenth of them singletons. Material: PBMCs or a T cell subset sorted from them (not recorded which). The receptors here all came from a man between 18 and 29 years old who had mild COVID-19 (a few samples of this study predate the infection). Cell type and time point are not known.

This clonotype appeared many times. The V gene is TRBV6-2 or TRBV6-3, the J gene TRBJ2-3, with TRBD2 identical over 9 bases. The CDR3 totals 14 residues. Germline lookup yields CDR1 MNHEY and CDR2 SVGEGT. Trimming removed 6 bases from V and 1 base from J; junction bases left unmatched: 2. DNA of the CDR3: TGTGCCAGCAGGATAGCGGGGGGCACAGATACGCAGTATTTT. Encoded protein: CASRIAGGTDTQYF.

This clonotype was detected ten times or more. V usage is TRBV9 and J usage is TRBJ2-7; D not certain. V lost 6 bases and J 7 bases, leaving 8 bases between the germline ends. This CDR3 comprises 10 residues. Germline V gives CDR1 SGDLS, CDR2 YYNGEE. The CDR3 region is CASKYWEQYF. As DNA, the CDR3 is TGTGCCAGCAAGTACTGGGAGCAGTACTTC.